This T cell receptor beta chain was sequenced during a study of post-analysis software for immune sequencing data. Study in general: Disease courses included relapsing-remitting, secondary progressive and progressive-relapsing multiple sclerosis.

As to this clonotype: What it recognizes is unknown.

General study points: Four to six TRBV segments were more frequent in patients than controls; TRBV5-6, TRBV5-1 and TRBV20-1 belonged to this group. Versus controls, multiple sclerosis patients showed significantly lower diversity (normalized Chao1).

Germline CDR1 and CDR2: MNHEY and SVGEGT. With 2 bases removed from V and 11 bases from J, the gap between germline ends came to 13 bases. The CDR3 has 13 amino acids. Unique-molecular-identifier-tagged TCR beta cDNA libraries were used. Each batch of about 0.95 to 10 million T cells produced 490,000 or so cDNA molecules. TCRdb fed the PCR reads into MiXCR, producing one record per CDR3 protein. The sample lists 650,000 to 900,000 distinct CDR3 sequences; around 46% were seen once. The TCR was taken from a girl under 18 with multiple sclerosis. The V gene is TRBV6-2 or TRBV6-3, the J gene TRBJ2-1; tentatively, D is TRBD1 or TRBD2 (5 bases each). The sample consisted of blood. CDR3 residues: CASSYGDPMKQFF. CDR3 DNA: TGTGCCAGCAGTTACGGGGACCCAATGAAGCAGTTCTTC.